This TCR beta chain was identified during a study of blood T cell repertoires in COVID-19. Clones were read by immunoSEQ multiplex PCR, and TCRdb kept only the in-frame ones, dropping some. The sample has fewer than 200,000 clones; around 90% are singletons. Points on this clone: Other DNA sequences in the same sample also yield this CDR3.

CDR1 and CDR2 (germline): DFQATT, SNEGSKA (reference sequence). The CDR3 runs 11 residues. Trimming stripped 5 bases from V and 4 bases from J, with 8 bases between. This receptor was identified in a man aged 55-75 years with acute or convalescent COVID-19. V is TRBV20-1 and J is TRBJ1-2, with D perhaps matching TRBD1 (5 bases). Sequenced input: peripheral blood. The CDR3 coding sequence is TGCAGTGCTTCGGGGGGCTATGGCTACACCTTC. It translates to CSASGGYGYTF.